These 7 T cell receptor beta chains were sequenced from one sample in a study of OX40 agonist ivuxolimab in advanced cancers. TCRdb keeps only in-frame clones here, not all; method: immunoSEQ multiplex PCR. The table lists about 46,000 clones, about 87% of them singletons. The specimen was CD4+ or CD8+ T cells sorted from blood, collected in a trial of the OX40 agonist ivuxolimab. These receptors came from an adult with an advanced solid tumor such as melanoma, head and neck, liver or kidney cancer.

The genes are TRBV19 and TRBJ1-5; maybe TRBD1 (6 bases). The germline V gene has CDR1 LNHDA and CDR2 SQIVND (reference sequence). Trimming stripped 3 bases from V and 4 bases from J, with 10 bases between. The CDR3 spans 14 residues. The CDR3 region is CASSIRQDNQPQHF. In DNA form, the CDR3 reads TGTGCCAGTAGTATCCGACAGGATAATCAGCCCCAGCATTTT.

The chain is built from TRBV2 and TRBJ1-6, with D tentatively TRBD1 (5 bases). V was trimmed by 3 bases and J by 0 bases, leaving 9 bases between them. The CDR3 is 16 amino acids. Germline loops: CDR1 SNHLY, CDR2 FYNNEI. CDR3 sequence: CASSDPGGSYNSPLHF. CDR3 nucleotides: TGTGCCAGCAGTGATCCGGGGGGCTCCTATAATTCACCCCTCCACTTT.

The chain combines TRBV10-3 with TRBJ1-2, with TRBD1 as a possible D gene (5 bases). The CDR3 has 15 residues. The germline V gene encodes CDR1 ENHRY and CDR2 SYGVKD. Trimming pared 0 bases from V and 5 bases from J, leaving 13 bases between. The CDR3 coding sequence is TGTGCCATCAGTGAGTCGGGGGGGGTAGCATATGGCTACACCTTC. It is translated as CAISESGGVAYGYTF.

The chain is built from TRBV28 and TRBJ2-2, with D possibly being TRBD1 (5 bases). Germline CDR1 reads MDHEN; CDR2 reads SYDVKM. V lost 7 bases and J lost 4, with 16 bases in between. The CDR3 loop spans 15 amino acids. The CDR3 region has the DNA TGTGCCAGCACCCGGAGCAGGGCTGGCACCGGGGAGCTGTTTTTT. Translating gives CASTRSRAGTGELFF.

V usage is TRBV15 and J usage is TRBJ1-5; TRBD1 matches 9 bases. The V gene's germline CDR1 is LNHNV and CDR2 YYDKDF (reference sequence). V lost 4 bases and J lost 7; bases outside the gene matches: 8. The CDR3 runs 15 residues. The CDR3 loop reads CATSKKGQGNQPQHF. CDR3 coding DNA: TGTGCCACCAGCAAAAAGGGACAGGGTAACCAGCCCCAGCATTTT.

The rearrangement joins TRBV5-1 to TRBJ2-1; D remains ambiguous. CDR3 length equals 14 residues. Germline CDR1 is SGHRS and CDR2 is YFSETQ. Trimming took off 0 bases at V and 2 bases at J, with 6 bases between the two ends. CDR3 nucleotide sequence: TGCGCCAGCAGCTTGGTTTCTCCCTACAATGAGCAGTTCTTC. Translation gives CASSLVSPYNEQFF.

This clone was recorded a few times. This chain links TRBV27 with TRBJ2-1; D unclear. Germline CDR1 is MNHEY and CDR2 is SMNVEV (reference sequence). Trimming stripped 5 bases from V and 8 bases from J, with 22 bases between. This CDR3 is built from 16 residues. The CDR3 DNA is TGTGCCAGCAGTCCCCTCTCCAGCGTCGTGGCCCATGAGCAGTTCTTC. It encodes CASSPLSSVVAHEQFF.